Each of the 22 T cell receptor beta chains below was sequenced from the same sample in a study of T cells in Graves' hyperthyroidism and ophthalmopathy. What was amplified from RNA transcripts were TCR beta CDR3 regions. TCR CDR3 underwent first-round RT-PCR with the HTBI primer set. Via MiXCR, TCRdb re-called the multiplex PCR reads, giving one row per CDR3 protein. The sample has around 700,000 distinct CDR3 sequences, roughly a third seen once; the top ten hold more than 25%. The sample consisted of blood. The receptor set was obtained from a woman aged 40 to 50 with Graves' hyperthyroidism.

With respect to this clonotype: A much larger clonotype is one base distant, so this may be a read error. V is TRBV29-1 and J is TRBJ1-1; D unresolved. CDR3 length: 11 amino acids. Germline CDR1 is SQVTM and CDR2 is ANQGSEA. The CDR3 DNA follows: TGCAGCGTTGCCCAGAACACTAAAGCTTTCTTT. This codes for CSVAQNTKAFF.

CDR3 region: CASSEGTGTEKLFF. DNA for the CDR3: TGTGCCAGCAGTGAAGGGACAGGGACTGAAAAACTGTTTTTT. J is TRBJ1-4 and V is TRBV6-1, with 8 bases matching TRBD1. This CDR3 region has 14 residues. Germline values: CDR1 MNHNS, CDR2 SASEGT. V dropped 1 base and J dropped 7; count of bases not matched to a gene: 2.

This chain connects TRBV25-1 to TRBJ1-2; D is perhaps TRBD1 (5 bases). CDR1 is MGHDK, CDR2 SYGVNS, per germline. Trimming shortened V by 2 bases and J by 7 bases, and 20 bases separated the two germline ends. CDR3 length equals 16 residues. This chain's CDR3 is CASSERGTRGYGGYTF. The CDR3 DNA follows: TGTGCCAGCAGTGAAAGAGGGACGAGGGGCTACGGTGGCTACACCTTC.

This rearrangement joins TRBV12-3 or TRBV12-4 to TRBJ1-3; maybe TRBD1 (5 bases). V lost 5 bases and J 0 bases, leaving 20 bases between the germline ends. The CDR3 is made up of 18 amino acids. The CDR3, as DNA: TGTGCCAGCAGTCCTGGTGCGGTAAGGGGCCTCTCTGGAAACACCATATATTTT. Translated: CASSPGAVRGLSGNTIYF.

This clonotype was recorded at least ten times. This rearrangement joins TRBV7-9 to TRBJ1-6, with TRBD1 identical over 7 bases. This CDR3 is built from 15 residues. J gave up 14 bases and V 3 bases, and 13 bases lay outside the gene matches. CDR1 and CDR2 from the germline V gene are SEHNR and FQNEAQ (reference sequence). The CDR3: CASSLETGWGATLHF. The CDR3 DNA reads TGTGCCAGCAGCTTGGAGACAGGGTGGGGAGCCACCCTCCACTTT.

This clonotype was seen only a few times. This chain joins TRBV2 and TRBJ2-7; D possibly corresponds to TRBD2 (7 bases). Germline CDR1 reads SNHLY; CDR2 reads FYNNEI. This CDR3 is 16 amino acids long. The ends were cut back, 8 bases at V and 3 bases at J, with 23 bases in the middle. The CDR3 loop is CASCPEWGGAYYEQYF. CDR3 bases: TGTGCCAGCTGCCCCGAGTGGGGGGGCGCCTACTACGAGCAGTACTTC. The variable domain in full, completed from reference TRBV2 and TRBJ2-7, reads EPEVTQTPSHQVTQMGQEVILRCVPISNHLYFYWYRQILGQKVEFLVSFYNNEISEKSEIFDDQFSVERPDGSNFTLKIRSTKLEDSAMYFCASCPEWGGAYYEQYFGPGTRLTVT.

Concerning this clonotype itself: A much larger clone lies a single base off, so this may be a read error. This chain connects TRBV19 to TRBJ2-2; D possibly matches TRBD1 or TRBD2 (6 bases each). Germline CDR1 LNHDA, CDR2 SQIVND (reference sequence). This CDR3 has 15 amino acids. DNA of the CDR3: TGTGTCAGTAGTATAGCGGACCTAGGGGGCGGGGAGCTGTTTTTT. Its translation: CVSSIADLGGGELFF.

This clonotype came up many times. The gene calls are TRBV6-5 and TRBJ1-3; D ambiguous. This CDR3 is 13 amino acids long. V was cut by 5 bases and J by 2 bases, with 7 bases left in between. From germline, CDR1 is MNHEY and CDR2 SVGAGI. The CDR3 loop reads CASSRGTGNTIYF. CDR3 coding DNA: TGTGCCAGCAGTCGGGGTACTGGAAACACCATATATTTT.

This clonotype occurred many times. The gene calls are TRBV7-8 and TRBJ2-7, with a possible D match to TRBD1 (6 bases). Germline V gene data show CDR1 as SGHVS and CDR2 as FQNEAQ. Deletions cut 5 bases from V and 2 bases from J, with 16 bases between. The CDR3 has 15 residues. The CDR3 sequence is CASSPLIGQTYEQYF. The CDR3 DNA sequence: TGTGCCAGCAGCCCCTTAATCGGACAGACCTACGAGCAGTACTTC.

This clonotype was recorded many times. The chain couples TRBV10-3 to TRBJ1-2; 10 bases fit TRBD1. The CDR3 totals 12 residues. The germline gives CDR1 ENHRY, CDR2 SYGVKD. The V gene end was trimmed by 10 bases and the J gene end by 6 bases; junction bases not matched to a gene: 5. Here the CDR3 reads CATGGTGDGYTF. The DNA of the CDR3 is TGTGCCACCGGAGGGACAGGGGATGGCTACACCTTC.

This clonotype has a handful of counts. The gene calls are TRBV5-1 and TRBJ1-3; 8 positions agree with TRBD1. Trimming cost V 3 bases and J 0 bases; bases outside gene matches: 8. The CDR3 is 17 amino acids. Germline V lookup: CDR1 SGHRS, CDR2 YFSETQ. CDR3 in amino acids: CASSSTGTGRSGNTIYF. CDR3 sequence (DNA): TGCGCCAGCAGCTCAACCGGGACAGGCCGCTCTGGAAACACCATATATTTT.

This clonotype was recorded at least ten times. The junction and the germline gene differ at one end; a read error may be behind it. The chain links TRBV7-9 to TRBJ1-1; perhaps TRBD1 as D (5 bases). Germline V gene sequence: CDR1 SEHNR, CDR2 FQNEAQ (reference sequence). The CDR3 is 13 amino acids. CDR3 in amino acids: CASSRDRNTEAFF. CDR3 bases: TGCGCCAGCAGTCGCGACAGAAACACTGAAGCTTTCTTT.

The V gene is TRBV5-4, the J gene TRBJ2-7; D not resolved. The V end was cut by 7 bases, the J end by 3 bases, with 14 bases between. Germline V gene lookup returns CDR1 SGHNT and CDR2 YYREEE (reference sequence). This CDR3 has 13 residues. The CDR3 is CASQGEGIYEQYF. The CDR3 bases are TGTGCCAGCCAAGGAGAAGGTATCTACGAGCAGTACTTC.

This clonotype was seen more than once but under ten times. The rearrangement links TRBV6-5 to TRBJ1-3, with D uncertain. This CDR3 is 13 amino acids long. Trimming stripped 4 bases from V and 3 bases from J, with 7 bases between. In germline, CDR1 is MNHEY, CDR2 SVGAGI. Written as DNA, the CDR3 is TGTGCCAGCAGTTGGGCCGGTGGAAACACCATATATTTT. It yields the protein CASSWAGGNTIYF.

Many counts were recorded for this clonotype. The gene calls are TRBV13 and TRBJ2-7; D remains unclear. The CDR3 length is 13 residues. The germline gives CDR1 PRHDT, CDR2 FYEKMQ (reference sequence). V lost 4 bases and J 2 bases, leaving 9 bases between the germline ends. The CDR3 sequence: CASSSILPYEQYF. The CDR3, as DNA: TGTGCCAGCAGCTCGATACTCCCCTACGAGCAGTACTTC.

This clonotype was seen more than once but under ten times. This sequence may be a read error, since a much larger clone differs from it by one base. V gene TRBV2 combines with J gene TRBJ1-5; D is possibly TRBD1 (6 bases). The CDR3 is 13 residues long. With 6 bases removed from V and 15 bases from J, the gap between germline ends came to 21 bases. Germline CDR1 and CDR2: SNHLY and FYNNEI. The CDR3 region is CASRPRVGGLGHF. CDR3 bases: TGTGCCAGCAGACCGCGGGTTGGGGGGCTAGGGCATTTT.

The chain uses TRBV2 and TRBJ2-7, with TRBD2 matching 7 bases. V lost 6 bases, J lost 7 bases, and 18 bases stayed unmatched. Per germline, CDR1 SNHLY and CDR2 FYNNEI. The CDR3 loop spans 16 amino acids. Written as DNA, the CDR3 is TGTGCCAGCAGGGGAGGGTTAGCGGAGTTCTACAATGAGCAGTACTTC. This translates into CASRGGLAEFYNEQYF.

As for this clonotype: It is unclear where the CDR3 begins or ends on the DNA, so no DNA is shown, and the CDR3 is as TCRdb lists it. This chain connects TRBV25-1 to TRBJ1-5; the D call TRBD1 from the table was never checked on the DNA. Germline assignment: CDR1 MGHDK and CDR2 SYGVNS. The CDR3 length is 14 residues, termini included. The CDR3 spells CASVGTGSNQPQHF.

CDR3 nucleotides: TGTGCCAGCAGCTTAGACCGCGGCAGGGGGGGACCAAACTATGGCTACACCTTC. This translates into CASSLDRGRGGPNYGYTF. The V and J genes are TRBV13 and TRBJ1-2; 7 bases agree with TRBD1. The ends lost 1 base at V and 2 bases at J; junction bases unmatched: 13. The CDR3 is made up of 18 amino acids. Per germline, CDR1 PRHDT and CDR2 FYEKMQ (reference sequence).

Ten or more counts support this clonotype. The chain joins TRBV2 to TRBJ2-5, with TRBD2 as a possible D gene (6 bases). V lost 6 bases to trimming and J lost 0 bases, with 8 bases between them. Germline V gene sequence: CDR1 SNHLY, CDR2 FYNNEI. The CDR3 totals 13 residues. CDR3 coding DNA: TGTGCCAGCAGCGGGGACTACCAAGAGACCCAGTACTTC. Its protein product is CASSGDYQETQYF.

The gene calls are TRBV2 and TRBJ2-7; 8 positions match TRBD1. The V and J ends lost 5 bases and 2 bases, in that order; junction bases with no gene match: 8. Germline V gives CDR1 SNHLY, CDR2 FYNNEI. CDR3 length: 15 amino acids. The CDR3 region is CASSYEDRVPYEQYF. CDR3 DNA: TGTGCCAGCAGTTACGAGGACAGGGTGCCCTACGAGCAGTACTTC.

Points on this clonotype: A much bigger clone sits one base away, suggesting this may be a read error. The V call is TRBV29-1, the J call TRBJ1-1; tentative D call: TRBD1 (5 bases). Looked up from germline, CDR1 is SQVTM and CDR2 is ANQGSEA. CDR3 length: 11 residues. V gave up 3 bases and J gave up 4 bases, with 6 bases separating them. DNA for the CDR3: TGCAGCGTTGACAGGGCCACTGAAGCTTTCTTT. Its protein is CSVDRATEAFF.